This T cell receptor (beta chain) was sequenced in a study of monozygotic twins with inflammatory bowel disease. Notes on the study in general: Patient-to-patient differences in immunosuppressive treatment may have added variability to the repertoires. Limited statistical power may explain no repertoire similarity difference between concordant and discordant twins.

Starting material for each TCR library was about 3.5 ug of total RNA. Template-switch reactions added UMIs with a 6-nucleotide sample barcode. TCRdb reprocessed the 5' RACE reads and keeps a single row for each CDR3 protein, giving no DNA. This listing includes more than 110,000 distinct CDR3 sequences. CDR1 and CDR2 from the germline V gene are SQVTM and ANQGSEA. The CDR3 extends over 12 amino acids. In the case of this clonotype: What it binds is unknown.

Specimen: blood. The sequence was collected from a human donor with ulcerative colitis or Crohn's disease, or a healthy co-twin of an affected twin (not recorded which). V and J are TRBV29-1 and TRBJ2-7; checking the TCRdb D call of TRBD1 is not possible without DNA. The chain's CDR3 is CSVGGTPYEQYF.